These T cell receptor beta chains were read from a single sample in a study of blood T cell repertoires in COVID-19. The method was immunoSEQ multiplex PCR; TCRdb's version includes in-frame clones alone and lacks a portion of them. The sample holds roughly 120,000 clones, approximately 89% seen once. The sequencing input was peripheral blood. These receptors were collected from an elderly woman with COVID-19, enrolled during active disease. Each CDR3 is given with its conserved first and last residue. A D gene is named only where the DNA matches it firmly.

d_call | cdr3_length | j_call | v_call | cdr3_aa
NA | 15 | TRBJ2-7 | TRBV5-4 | CASSAGAGSAYEQYF
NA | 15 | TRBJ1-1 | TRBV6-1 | CASSEQGRVNTEAFF
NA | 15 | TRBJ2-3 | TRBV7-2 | CASSLDGSSTDTQYF
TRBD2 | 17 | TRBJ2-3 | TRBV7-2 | CASSFQLAGGRRDTQYF
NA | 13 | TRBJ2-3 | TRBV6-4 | CASSESSPDTQYF
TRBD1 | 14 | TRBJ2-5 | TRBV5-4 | CASSLDRGQETQYF
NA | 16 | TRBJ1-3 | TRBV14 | CASSQAVWGLGNTIYF
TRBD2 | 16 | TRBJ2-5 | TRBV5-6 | CASSLVLAGGTGTQYF
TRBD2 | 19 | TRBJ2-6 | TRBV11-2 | CASSSEQTSGTSGANVLTF
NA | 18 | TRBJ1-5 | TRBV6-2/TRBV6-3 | CASSFFAGDDYSNQPQHF
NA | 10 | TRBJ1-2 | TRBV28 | CASSYNGYTF
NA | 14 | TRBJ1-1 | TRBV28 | CASSPPGDNTEAFF
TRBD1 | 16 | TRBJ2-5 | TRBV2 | CASSGMAGGIGETQYF
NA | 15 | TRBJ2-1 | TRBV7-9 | CASSLAARDNNEQFF
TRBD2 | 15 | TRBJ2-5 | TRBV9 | CASTRGTSVSETQYF
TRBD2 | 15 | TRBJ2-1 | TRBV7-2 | CASSPTSGSNNEQFF
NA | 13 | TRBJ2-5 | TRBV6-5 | CASSYPGQETQYF
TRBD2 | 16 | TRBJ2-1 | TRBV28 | CASRSPGGSSYNEQFF
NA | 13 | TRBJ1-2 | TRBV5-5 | CASTTHTNYGYTF
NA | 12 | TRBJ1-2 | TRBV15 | CATSRERYGYTF
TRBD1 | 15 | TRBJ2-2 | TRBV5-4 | CASSKQGSNTGELFF
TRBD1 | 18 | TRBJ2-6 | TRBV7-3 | CASSKRPGTGTGANVLTF
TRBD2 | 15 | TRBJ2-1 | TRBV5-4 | CASSLGLAGGTEQFF
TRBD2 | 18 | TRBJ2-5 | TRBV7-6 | CASSLAVAGGSYQETQYF
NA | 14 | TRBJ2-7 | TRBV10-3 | CAISARSSSYEQYF
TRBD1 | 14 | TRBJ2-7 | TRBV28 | CASSGTANSYEQYF
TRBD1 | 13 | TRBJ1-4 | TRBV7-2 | CASSPRQGEKLFF
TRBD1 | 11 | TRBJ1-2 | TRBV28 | CATGQGNGYTF
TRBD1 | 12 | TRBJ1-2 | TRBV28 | CASSLPGQGYTF
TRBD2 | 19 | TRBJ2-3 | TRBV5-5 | CASSPSAVLAGNYTDTQYF
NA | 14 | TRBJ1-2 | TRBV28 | CASTGRAKNYGYTF
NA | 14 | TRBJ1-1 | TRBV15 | CATSGLGQNTEAFF
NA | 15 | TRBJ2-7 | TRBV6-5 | CASSSPKRSSYEQYF
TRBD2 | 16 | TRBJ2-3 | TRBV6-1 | CASSGTSGSGTDTQYF
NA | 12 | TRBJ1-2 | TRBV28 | CASSLLAGGYTF
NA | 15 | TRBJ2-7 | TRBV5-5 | CASSLDGGVAYEQYF
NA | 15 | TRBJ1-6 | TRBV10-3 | CAIGPGALDNSPLHF
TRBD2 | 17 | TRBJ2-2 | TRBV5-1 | CASSLTSGSLNTGELFF
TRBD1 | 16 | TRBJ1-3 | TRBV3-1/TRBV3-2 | CASSQATGGSGNTIYF
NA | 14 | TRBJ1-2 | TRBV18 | CASSPLQGVYGYTF
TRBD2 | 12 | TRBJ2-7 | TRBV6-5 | CASRTLGGEQYF
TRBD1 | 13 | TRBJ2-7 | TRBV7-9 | CASSLDRGGEQYF
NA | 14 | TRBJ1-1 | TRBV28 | CASGRDFQNTEAFF
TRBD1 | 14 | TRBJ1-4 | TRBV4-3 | CASSPGQVNEKLFF
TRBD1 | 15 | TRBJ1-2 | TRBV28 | CASNTPGQGSYGYTF
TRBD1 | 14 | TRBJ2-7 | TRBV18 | CASTKRQGADEQYF
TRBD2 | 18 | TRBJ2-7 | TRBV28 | CASSLIGFGLADSYEQYF
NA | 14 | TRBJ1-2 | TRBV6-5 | CASRGAGPSYGYTF
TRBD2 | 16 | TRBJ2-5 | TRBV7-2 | CASSSARQAGVETQYF
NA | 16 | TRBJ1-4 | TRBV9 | CASSPNTGRAAEKLFF
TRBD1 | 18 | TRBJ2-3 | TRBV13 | CASSLGQGAAANTDTQYF
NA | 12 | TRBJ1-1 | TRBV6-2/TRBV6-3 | CASSIRLNEAFF
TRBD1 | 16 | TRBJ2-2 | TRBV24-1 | CATSERTGSQPGELFF
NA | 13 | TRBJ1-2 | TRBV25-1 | CASSETEIHGYTF